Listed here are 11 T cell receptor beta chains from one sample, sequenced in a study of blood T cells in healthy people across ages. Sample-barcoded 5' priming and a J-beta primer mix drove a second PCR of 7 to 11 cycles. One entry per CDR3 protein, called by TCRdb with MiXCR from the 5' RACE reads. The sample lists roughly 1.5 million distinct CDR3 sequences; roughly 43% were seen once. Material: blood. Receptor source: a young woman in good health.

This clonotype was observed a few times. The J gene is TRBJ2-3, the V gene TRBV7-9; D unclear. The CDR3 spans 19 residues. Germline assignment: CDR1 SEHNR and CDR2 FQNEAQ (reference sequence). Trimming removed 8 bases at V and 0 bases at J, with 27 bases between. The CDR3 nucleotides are TGTGCCAGCTCGAGGTCCAGGTCCTCCCACTCCGCTAGCACAGATACGCAGTATTTT. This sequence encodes CASSRSRSSHSASTDTQYF. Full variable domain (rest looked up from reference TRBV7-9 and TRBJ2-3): DTGVSQNPRHKITKRGQNVTFRCDPISEHNRLYWYRQTLGQGPEFLTYFQNEAQLEKSRLLSDRFSAERPKGSFSTLEIQRTEQGDSAMYLCASSRSRSSHSASTDTQYFGPGTRLTVL.

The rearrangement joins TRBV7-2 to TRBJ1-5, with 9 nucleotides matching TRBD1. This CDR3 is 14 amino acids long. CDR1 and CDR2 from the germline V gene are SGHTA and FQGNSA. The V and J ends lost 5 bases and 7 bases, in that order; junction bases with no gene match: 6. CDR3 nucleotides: TGTGCCAGCAGCGCGGGGACAGGGTACCAGCCCCAGCATTTT. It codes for CASSAGTGYQPQHF.

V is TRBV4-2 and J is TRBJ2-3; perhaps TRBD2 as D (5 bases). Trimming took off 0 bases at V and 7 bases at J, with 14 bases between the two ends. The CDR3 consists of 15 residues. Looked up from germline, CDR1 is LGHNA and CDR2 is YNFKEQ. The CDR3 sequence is CASSQDGSTTNTQYF. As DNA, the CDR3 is TGTGCCAGCAGCCAAGATGGTTCGACTACCAATACGCAGTATTTT.

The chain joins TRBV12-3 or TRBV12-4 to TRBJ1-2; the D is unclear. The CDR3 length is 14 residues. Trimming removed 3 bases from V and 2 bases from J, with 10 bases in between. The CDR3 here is CASSFRTVNYGYTF. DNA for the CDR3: TGTGCCAGCAGTTTCCGGACTGTGAACTATGGCTACACCTTC.

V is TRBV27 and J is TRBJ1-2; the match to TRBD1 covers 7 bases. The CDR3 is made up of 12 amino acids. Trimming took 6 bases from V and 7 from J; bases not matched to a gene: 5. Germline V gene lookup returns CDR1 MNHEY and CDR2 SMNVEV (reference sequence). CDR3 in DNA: TGTGCCAGCAGCAGGGGGGCGAGTGGCTACACCTTC. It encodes CASSRGASGYTF.

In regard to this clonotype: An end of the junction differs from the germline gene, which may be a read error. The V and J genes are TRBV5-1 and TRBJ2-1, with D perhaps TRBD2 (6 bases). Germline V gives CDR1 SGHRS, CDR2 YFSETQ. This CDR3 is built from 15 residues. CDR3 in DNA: TGCGCCAACAGCTTGGGGACTCCCGGGGTGAATGAGCAGTTCTTC. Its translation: CANSLGTPGVNEQFF.

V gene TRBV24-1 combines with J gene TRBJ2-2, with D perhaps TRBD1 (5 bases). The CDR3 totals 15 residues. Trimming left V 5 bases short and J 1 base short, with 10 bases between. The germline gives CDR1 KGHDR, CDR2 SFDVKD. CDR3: CATSATTENTGELFF. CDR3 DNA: TGTGCCACCAGTGCTACGACAGAGAACACCGGGGAGCTGTTTTTT.

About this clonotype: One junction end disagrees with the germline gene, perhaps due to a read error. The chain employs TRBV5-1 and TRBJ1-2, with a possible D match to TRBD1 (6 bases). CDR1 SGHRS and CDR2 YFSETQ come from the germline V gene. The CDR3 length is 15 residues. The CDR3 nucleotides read TGCGTCAGCAGCTTGGCATCGGGGGGCGCGGATGGCTACACCTTC. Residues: CVSSLASGGADGYTF.

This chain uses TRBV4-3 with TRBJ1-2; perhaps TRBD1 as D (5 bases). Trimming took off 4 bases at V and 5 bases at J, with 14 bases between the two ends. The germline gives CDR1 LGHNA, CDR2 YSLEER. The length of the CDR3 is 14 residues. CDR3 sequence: CASSPYQGIYGYTF. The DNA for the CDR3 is TGCGCCAGCAGCCCATACCAGGGTATTTATGGCTACACCTTC.

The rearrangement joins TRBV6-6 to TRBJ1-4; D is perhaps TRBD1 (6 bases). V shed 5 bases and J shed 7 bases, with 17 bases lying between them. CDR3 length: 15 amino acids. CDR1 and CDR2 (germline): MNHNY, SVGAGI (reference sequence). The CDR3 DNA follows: TGTGCCAGCAGTCTCAGGACAGCAGGATTTGAAAAACTGTTTTTT. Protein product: CASSLRTAGFEKLFF.

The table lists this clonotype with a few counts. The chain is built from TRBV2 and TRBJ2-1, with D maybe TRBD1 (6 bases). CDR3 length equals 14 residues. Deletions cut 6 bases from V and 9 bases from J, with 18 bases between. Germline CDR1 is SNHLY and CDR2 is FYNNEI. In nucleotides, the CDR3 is TGTGCCAGCAGCGAAACCCACAGGGATATTGAGCAGTTCTTC. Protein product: CASSETHRDIEQFF.